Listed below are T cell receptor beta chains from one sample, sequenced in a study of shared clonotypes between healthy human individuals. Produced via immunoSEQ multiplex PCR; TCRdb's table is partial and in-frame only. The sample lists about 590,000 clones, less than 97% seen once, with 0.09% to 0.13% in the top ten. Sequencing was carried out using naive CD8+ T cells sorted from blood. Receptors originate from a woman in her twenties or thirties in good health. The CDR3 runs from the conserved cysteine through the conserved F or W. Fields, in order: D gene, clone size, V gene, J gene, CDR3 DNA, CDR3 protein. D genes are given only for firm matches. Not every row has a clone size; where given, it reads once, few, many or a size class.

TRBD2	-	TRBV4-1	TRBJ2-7	TGCGCCAGCAGCCAAGAGTCGCTAGCGGGAGTGAGGTCCTACGAGCAGTACTTC	CASSQESLAGVRSYEQYF
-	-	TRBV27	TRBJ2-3	TGTGCCAGCAGTTTCGCCCTCACAGATACGCAGTATTTT	CASSFALTDTQYF
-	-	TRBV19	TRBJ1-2	TGTGCCAGTAGTAGGGGGCCCTATGGCTACACCTTC	CASSRGPYGYTF
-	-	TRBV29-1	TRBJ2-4	TGCAGCGTTGAAATAAAGGGAAACATTCAGTACTTC	CSVEIKGNIQYF
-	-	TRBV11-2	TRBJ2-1	TGTGCCAGCAGCTCATACAGGGAGGGCAATGAGCAGTTCTTC	CASSSYREGNEQFF
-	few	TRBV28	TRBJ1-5	TGTGCCAGCAGTTTAGCAGGAATGATCAAGCCCCAGCATTTT	CASSLAGMIKPQHF
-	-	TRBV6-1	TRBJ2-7	TGTGCCATCAGGGGACACCACTCCTACGAGCAGTACTTC	CAIRGHHSYEQYF
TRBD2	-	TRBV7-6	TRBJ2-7	TGTGCCAGCAGCTACCTAGCGGGAGATGGTGGCGAGCAGTACTTC	CASSYLAGDGGEQYF
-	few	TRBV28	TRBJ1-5	TGTGCCAGCAGTCATGCGACGACTCGGTATCAGCCCCAGCATTTT	CASSHATTRYQPQHF
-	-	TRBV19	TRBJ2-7	TGTGCCAGTTCTGGCCTCCTTGCCTACGAGCAGTACTTC	CASSGLLAYEQYF
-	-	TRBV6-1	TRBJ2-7	TGTGCCAGCAGTGTGTCCAGGGTCGCATTTTCCTACGAGCAGTACTTC	CASSVSRVAFSYEQYF
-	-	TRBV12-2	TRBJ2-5	TGTGCAAGTCGCTTAGCCTCGACTAGCGGGAGGGGGGAGACCCAGTACTTC	CASRLASTSGRGETQYF
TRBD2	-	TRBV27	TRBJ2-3	TGTGCCAGCAGACCACCAGCGGGAGACGGATATACGCAGTATTTT	CASRPPAGDGYTQYF
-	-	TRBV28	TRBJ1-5	TGTGCCAGCAGTTTACTGAGAAATCAGCCCCAGCATTTT	CASSLLRNQPQHF
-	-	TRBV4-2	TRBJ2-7	TGTGCCAGCAGCCAAGAATGGGGCGCGGGGTACGAGCAGTACTTC	CASSQEWGAGYEQYF
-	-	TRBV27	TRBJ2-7	TGTGCCAGCAGTCAGGGTCCCTACGAGCAGTACTTC	CASSQGPYEQYF
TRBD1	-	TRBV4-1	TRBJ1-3	TGCGCCAGCAGCCACCTGACAGGGGTAGTATCTGACACCATATATTTT	CASSHLTGVVSDTIYF